These 7 T cell receptor beta chains originate from one sample sequenced in a study of blood T cell repertoires in COVID-19. Using immunoSEQ multiplex PCR, the repertoire was profiled, and TCRdb retains in-frame clones only, with some absent. The top ten clones hold roughly 6.7% of a sample with about 300,000 clones, more than 80% of them seen once. Sequences were obtained from peripheral blood. All receptors come from a man between 18 and 35 years old who had recovered from COVID-19.

This clone appeared many times. This chain uses TRBV4-1 with TRBJ1-6; D is possibly TRBD1 (5 bases). V was cut by 4 bases and J by 0 bases, with 13 bases left in between. Germline assignment: CDR1 MGHRA and CDR2 YSYEKL. CDR3 length: 17 residues. The chain's CDR3 is CASSLSDTRSYNSPLHF. DNA for the CDR3: TGCGCCAGCAGCCTGTCGGACACTCGCTCCTATAATTCACCCCTCCACTTT.

This chain uses TRBV4-1 with TRBJ2-7; D gene unclear. Germline CDR1 MGHRA, CDR2 YSYEKL. Trimming stripped 2 bases from V and 6 bases from J, with 8 bases between. CDR3 length: 12 residues. Here the CDR3 reads CASSQSSSEQYF. Written as DNA, the CDR3 is TGCGCCAGCAGCCAATCTAGTAGCGAGCAGTACTTC.

This clone was seen a handful of times. The chain uses TRBV11-1 and TRBJ1-1; a possible D gene is TRBD1 (5 bases). Deletions cut 2 bases from V and 3 bases from J, with 10 bases between. CDR1 is SGHAT, CDR2 FQDESV, per germline (reference sequence). This CDR3 is built from 14 residues. This CDR3 is CASSLSGGDTEAFF. The CDR3, as DNA: TGTGCCAGCAGCTTATCGGGGGGTGACACTGAAGCTTTCTTT.

The count of this clone is one. This chain links TRBV5-6 with TRBJ2-7; TRBD2 aligns across 10 bases. J was trimmed by 4 bases and V by 3 bases; bases with no gene match: 7. The CDR3 consists of 15 residues. Germline V gene sequence: CDR1 SGHDT, CDR2 YYEEEE. CDR3 region: CASSSRTSGRYEQYF. The CDR3 DNA follows: TGTGCCAGCAGCTCTCGGACTAGCGGTCGGTACGAGCAGTACTTC.

This chain joins TRBV19 and TRBJ1-5; no reliable D call. Germline CDR1 is LNHDA and CDR2 is SQIVND (reference sequence). This CDR3 is 13 amino acids long. V shed 7 bases and J shed 2 bases, with 9 bases lying between them. CDR3 nucleotide sequence: TGTGCCAGTATTAATCAGGGCAATCAGCCCCAGCATTTT. Translated, it gives CASINQGNQPQHF.

The chain carries TRBV29-1 and TRBJ1-1; 8 nucleotides match TRBD1. The trim removed 6 bases at V and 3 bases at J, leaving 9 bases unmatched. The CDR3 loop spans 14 amino acids. The V gene's germline CDR1 is SQVTM and CDR2 ANQGSEA. CDR3 sequence (DNA): TGCAGCGTCTCCCAGGGGGCGTCGGACACTGAAGCTTTCTTT. It codes for CSVSQGASDTEAFF.

In its sample, this clone was seen a few times. Additional DNA sequences in this sample encode the identical CDR3. The rearrangement uses TRBV4-1 and TRBJ2-7; D gene unclear. Germline assignment: CDR1 MGHRA and CDR2 YSYEKL. The V gene lost 0 bases and the J gene lost 0 bases, with 3 bases spanning the gap. This CDR3 is built from 13 residues. The CDR3 sequence: CASSQDNSYEQYF. The CDR3, as DNA: TGCGCCAGCAGCCAAGATAACTCCTACGAGCAGTACTTC.